Presented here are 13 T cell receptor beta chains from one specimen sequenced in a study of blood T cell repertoires in COVID-19. Only in-frame clones appear in the TCRdb table, and some are missing; sequencing was by immunoSEQ multiplex PCR. This table holds about 130,000 clones, roughly 72% found once. The specimen sequenced was peripheral blood. Receptors were obtained from a man aged 55 to 69 with acute or convalescent COVID-19.

This chain uses TRBV5-4 with TRBJ2-1, with D maybe TRBD2 (6 bases). The CDR3 contains 16 residues. With 1 base removed from V and 4 bases from J, the gap between germline ends came to 15 bases. Germline assignment: CDR1 SGHNT and CDR2 YYREEE (reference sequence). CDR3 DNA sequence: TGTGCCAGCAGCTTGTCTCGCGGGGCGACGTACAATGAGCAGTTCTTC. Protein product: CASSLSRGATYNEQFF. Complete variable domain (other parts from reference TRBV5-4 and TRBJ2-1): ETGVTQSPTHLIKTRGQQVTLRCSSQSGHNTVSWYQQALGQGPQFIFQYYREEENGRGNFPPRFSGLQFPNYSSELNVNALELDDSALYLCASSLSRGATYNEQFFGPGTRLTVL.

The chain recombines TRBV7-3 with TRBJ1-2, with 7 bases that match TRBD1. Germline V lookup: CDR1 SGHTA, CDR2 FQGTGA. V shed 2 bases, J shed 7 bases, and the junction held 4 bases outside the gene matches. There are 13 residues in the CDR3. In DNA, the CDR3 is TGTGCCAGCAGCTTAGAGGGGGCGGGTGGCTACACCTTC. Protein product: CASSLEGAGGYTF. The entire variable domain, with the rest obtained from reference TRBV7-3 and TRBJ1-2, is as follows: GAGVSQTPSNKVTEKGKYVELRCDPISGHTALYWYRQSLGQGPEFLIYFQGTGAADDSGLPNDRFFAVRPEGSVSTLKIQRTERGDSAVYLCASSLEGAGGYTFGSGTRLTVV.

This chain joins TRBV7-6 and TRBJ2-5; 14 positions agree with TRBD2. Germline values: CDR1 SGHVS, CDR2 FNYEAQ. Trimming took 8 bases from V and 5 from J; bases not matched to a gene: 7. The CDR3 is 15 amino acids. CDR3 nucleotides: TGTGCCAGCGGGGGACTAGCGGGAGTAAGGGAGACCCAGTACTTC. This encodes CASGGLAGVRETQYF.

The rearrangement uses TRBV11-2 and TRBJ2-2; the D is unclear. Germline V lookup: CDR1 SGHAT, CDR2 FQNNGV. CDR3 size: 11 residues. V gave up 3 bases and J gave up 6 bases, with 2 bases separating them. The CDR3: CASSFAGELFF. CDR3 nucleotides: TGTGCCAGCAGCTTCGCCGGGGAGCTGTTTTTT.

V is TRBV18 and J is TRBJ2-7; 9 nucleotides match TRBD1. CDR1 is KGHSH and CDR2 is LQKENI in the germline V gene. V shed 4 bases, J shed 6 bases, and the junction held 10 bases outside the gene matches. The CDR3 has 15 amino acids. CDR3: CASSRNRGQEAEQYF. CDR3 nucleotides: TGTGCCAGCTCACGCAACAGGGGGCAAGAGGCCGAGCAGTACTTC.

The chain is built from TRBV5-1 and TRBJ2-1, with 8 bases fitting TRBD2. This CDR3 contains 17 residues. The V segment lost 4 bases and the J segment 4 bases; nucleotides outside the gene matches: 13. The germline CDR1 and CDR2 sequences are SGHRS and YFSETQ. CDR3 sequence (DNA): TGCGCCAGCAGCCCCCGCCGAAGCGGGAGCGTGTACAATGAGCAGTTCTTC. Its translation: CASSPRRSGSVYNEQFF. The entire variable domain, with the rest obtained from reference TRBV5-1 and TRBJ2-1, is as follows: KAGVTQTPRYLIKTRGQQVTLSCSPISGHRSVSWYQQTPGQGLQFLFEYFSETQRNKGNFPGRFSGRQFSNSRSEMNVSTLELGDSALYLCASSPRRSGSVYNEQFFGPGTRLTVL.

The chain has TRBV7-2 and TRBJ1-2; D ambiguous. Trimming shortened V by 1 base and J by 7 bases, and 16 bases separated the two germline ends. The CDR3 has 15 amino acids. CDR1 is SGHTA and CDR2 is FQGNSA in the germline V gene. This chain's CDR3 is CASSLVENSGSGYTF. The CDR3 DNA reads TGTGCCAGCAGCTTAGTAGAGAACAGTGGATCTGGCTACACCTTC.

V and J are TRBV19 and TRBJ1-5; maybe TRBD1 (6 bases). V lost 5 bases, J lost 1 base, and 15 bases lay in between. CDR3 length: 16 amino acids. Germline loops: CDR1 LNHDA, CDR2 SQIVND (reference sequence). The CDR3 nucleotides are TGTGCCAGTAGTTACGAAGGGGGGGTGAGCAATCAGCCCCAGCATTTT. It encodes CASSYEGGVSNQPQHF.

The chain couples TRBV24-1 to TRBJ2-2; D possibly corresponds to TRBD2 (6 bases). In germline, CDR1 is KGHDR, CDR2 SFDVKD. CDR3 size: 16 residues. Deletions cut 4 bases from V and 7 bases from J, with 18 bases between. The CDR3 bases are TGTGCCACCAGTGACCATCCCCCTGTCGGGAGCGGGGAGCTGTTTTTT. Protein sequence: CATSDHPPVGSGELFF.

This clone showed up just a few times. The DNA for the CDR3 is TGTGCCAGCAGTGATTCCAAAGCGGGGGGTCCGGGTGAGCAGTTCTTC. As protein: CASSDSKAGGPGEQFF. The chain joins TRBV2 to TRBJ2-1; 9 bases map to TRBD2. V was clipped by 3 bases and J by 9 bases; unmatched bases: 12. The CDR3 is 16 amino acids. Per the germline V gene, CDR1 is SNHLY and CDR2 is FYNNEI.

This sequence joins TRBV15 and TRBJ2-1; D is undetermined. Trimming took off 0 bases at V and 2 bases at J, with 11 bases between the two ends. Germline lookup yields CDR1 LNHNV and CDR2 YYDKDF (reference sequence). CDR3 length equals 16 residues. This chain's CDR3 is CATSRDRGQPYNEQFF. DNA for the CDR3: TGTGCCACCAGCAGAGATCGAGGCCAACCCTACAATGAGCAGTTCTTC.

The rearrangement links TRBV19 to TRBJ2-7, with TRBD1 identical over 10 bases. J lost 2 bases, V lost 4 bases, and 5 bases had no gene match. The V gene's germline CDR1 is LNHDA and CDR2 SQIVND (reference sequence). This CDR3 comprises 15 residues. The CDR3 protein is CASSRLGQGAYEQYF. The CDR3 coding sequence is TGTGCCAGTAGTAGACTTGGACAGGGGGCCTACGAGCAGTACTTC.

The chain employs TRBV7-3 and TRBJ1-2, with 8 bases fitting TRBD1. Germline loops: CDR1 SGHTA, CDR2 FQGTGA. Losses at the gene ends were 7 bases for V and 7 bases for J; bases not matched to a gene: 8. This CDR3 has 13 amino acids. CDR3 nucleotides: TGTGCCAGCACCAAGACAGGGGATGGTGGCTACACCTTC. Protein sequence: CASTKTGDGGYTF.